This T cell receptor beta chain was sequenced for a study of shared clonotypes between healthy human individuals. Profiling relied on immunoSEQ multiplex PCR, and the TCRdb table lists in-frame clones only, not all of them. In the table there are roughly 2,000,000 clones, less than 95% of which are singletons. CD45RO-negative CD8 cells positively selected for CCR7 made up the naive population, which excluded terminally differentiated effector memory CD45RA+ cells. This CDR3 spans 15 amino acids. V lost 0 bases to trimming and J lost 4 bases; unmatched junction nucleotides: 2. CDR1 is MNHEY and CDR2 is SVGAGI in the germline V gene.

The rearrangement links TRBV6-5 to TRBJ1-5, with 8 bases matching TRBD1. The TCR comes from a man younger than 35 in good health. The sample consisted of naive CD8+ T cells sorted from blood. The CDR3 region has the DNA TGTGCCAGCAGTTACTCGACAGGGGTTAATCAGCCCCAGCATTTT. Its protein product is CASSYSTGVNQPQHF.